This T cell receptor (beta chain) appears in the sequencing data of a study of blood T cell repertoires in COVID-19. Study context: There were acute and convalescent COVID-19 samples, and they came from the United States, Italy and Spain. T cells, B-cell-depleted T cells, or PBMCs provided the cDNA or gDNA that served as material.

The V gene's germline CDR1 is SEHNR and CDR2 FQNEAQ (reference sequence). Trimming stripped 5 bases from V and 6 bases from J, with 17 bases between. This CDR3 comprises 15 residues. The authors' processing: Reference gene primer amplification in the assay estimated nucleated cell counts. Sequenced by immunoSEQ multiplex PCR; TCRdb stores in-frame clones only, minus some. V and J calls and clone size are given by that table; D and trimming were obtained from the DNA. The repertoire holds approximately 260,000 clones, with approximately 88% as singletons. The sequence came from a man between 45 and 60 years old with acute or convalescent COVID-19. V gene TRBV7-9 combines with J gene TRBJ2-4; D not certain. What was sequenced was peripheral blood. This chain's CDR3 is CASSPEASPGNIQYF. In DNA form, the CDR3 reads TGTGCCAGCAGCCCAGAAGCCTCGCCAGGAAACATTCAGTACTTC.